The TCR beta chain described here comes from a study of CD8 T cells in ankylosing spondylitis. Per the germline V gene, CDR1 is SGHAT and CDR2 is FQNNGV. The V gene end was trimmed by 0 bases and the J gene end by 5 bases; junction bases not matched to a gene: 3. This CDR3 comprises 15 residues. Study observations and caveats: Some of the motif variants had earlier been found in reactive arthritis patients' fluid and blood. Blood of patients with ankylosing spondylitis appeared to be characterized by a TCR beta motif of about 8 highly homologous variants.

TCRdb itself ran the 5' RACE reads through MiXCR, one entry per CDR3 protein. The profile covers 30,000 to 35,000 distinct CDR3 sequences, with around 30% appearing a single time and about 50% taken by the ten largest. This clonotype was observed a handful of times. Its antigen remains unidentified. The sequence was collected from a male donor with ankylosing spondylitis. Sequencing was done on a sample of synovial fluid, either unsorted or a sorted T cell fraction (not recorded which). V usage is TRBV11-2 and J usage is TRBJ2-2; 7 positions agree with TRBD1. The CDR3 is CASSLDPTGTGELFF. The CDR3 region has the DNA TGTGCCAGCAGCTTAGACCCGACAGGGACCGGGGAGCTGTTTTTT.